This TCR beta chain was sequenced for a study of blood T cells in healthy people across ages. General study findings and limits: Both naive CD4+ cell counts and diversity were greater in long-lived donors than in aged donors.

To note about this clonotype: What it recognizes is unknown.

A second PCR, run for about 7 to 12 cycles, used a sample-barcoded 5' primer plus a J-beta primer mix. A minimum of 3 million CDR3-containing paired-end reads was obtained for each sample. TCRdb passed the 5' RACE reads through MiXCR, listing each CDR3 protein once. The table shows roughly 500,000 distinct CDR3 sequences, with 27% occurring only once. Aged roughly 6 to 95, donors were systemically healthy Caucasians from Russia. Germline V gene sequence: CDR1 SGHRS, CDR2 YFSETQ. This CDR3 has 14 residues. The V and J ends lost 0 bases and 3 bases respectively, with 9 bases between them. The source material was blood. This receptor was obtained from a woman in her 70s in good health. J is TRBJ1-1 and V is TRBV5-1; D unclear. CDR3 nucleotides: TGCGCCAGCAGCTTGGAGGTCGGAGACACTGAAGCTTTCTTT. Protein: CASSLEVGDTEAFF. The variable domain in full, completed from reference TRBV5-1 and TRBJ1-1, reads KAGVTQTPRYLIKTRGQQVTLSCSPISGHRSVSWYQQTPGQGLQFLFEYFSETQRNKGNFPGRFSGRQFSNSRSEMNVSTLELGDSALYLCASSLEVGDTEAFFGQGTRLTVV.